This TCR beta chain was obtained from a study of blood T cells in healthy people across ages (dated by TCRdb to between 2014 and 2017). Study-wide context: Template switching captured roughly one uniquely barcoded TCR beta cDNA molecule per two T cells in model experiments. The study measured age-related changes in TCR beta repertoire diversity using deep sequencing normalized with unique cDNA molecular identifiers. The donors were split into four age groups: young (average 16 years), middle-aged (nearly 40), aged (approximately 60) and long-lived (under 85). For two donors (one aged 18 to 30 and one aged 80 or older), the study analyzed two additional independent replicas of 1 million unique cDNA reads from the same blood draw. The research as a whole found: Conclusive comparison of naive and antigen-experienced compartments was prevented by the profiling of bulk unsorted PBMCs. Compared with the aged group, the long-lived group had more naive CD4+ T cells, fewer expanded clones and increased TCR diversity, suggesting age selection. Estimates of total diversity from one million sequenced T cells were regarded as lower bounds and underestimates. As age increased, observed TCR beta diversity per million T cells dropped in a roughly linear way, and a significant reduction was already evident by age roughly 36. A strong correlation was found between observed TCR beta diversity and the percentage of naive T cells measured by flow cytometry. Donor CMV infection status was unknown, potentially confounding age-related changes in expanded clonotypes.

V is clipped by 6 bases and J by 8 bases, and the sequence between their germline boundaries is 13 bases long. From the cysteine up to the phenylalanine, the CDR3 has a length of 13 residues. CDR3 DNA only is kept here, 39 bases in frame from base 1. Reading the germline V gene gives CDR1 ENHRY and CDR2 SYGVKD. This clonotype showed up just a few times. Its antigen remains undetermined. No base qualities exist here, and no much larger clone lies one base off it. Donors were around 37 systemically healthy Caucasian individuals from Russia aged roughly 6 to 90 years. About 10 milliliters of peripheral blood were collected from each donor into EDTA-treated Vacutainer tubes. Ficoll-Paque density-gradient centrifugation was used to isolate PBMCs, with at least 7 million per sample. Trizol reagent was used to extract total RNA from PBMCs, with at least 5.5 micrograms per sample. For every donor, an aliquot of PBMCs went through flow cytometry to measure the percentages of naive CD45RAhigh/CD27high T cells.

The protocol used for the library was 5' RACE. These reads were obtained on an Illumina HiSeq 2500. A second PCR of roughly 6 to 11 cycles was run with a J-beta primer mix and a sample-barcoded 5' primer. A unique molecular identifier was introduced onto each TCR beta cDNA molecule by a template-switch 5' adaptor carrying 12 random nucleotides. Each sample yielded at least 2.5 million CDR3-containing paired-end reads. All of the RNA was converted into first-strand cDNA using the Mint cDNA synthesis kit, with a TRBC-specific oligonucleotide serving as the primer. Following uracil-DNA glycosylase treatment, a first 18-cycle PCR with universal primers M1SS and BC2_uni_R was performed on all cDNA. Per the original workflow: For normalization, 1 million high-quality reads, each with a distinct molecular identifier, were randomly selected from each sample. Instead of being binned into consensus sequences, reads with shared molecular identifiers were discarded. MiTCR, with a Q25 quality threshold and the strictest error-elimination algorithm, was used for CDR3 identification, clonotype clustering and error correction. A nonparametric unseen species model using Euler transformation provided a lower-bound estimate of total TCR beta diversity. TCRdb trimmed the raw reads at Q25, called clones with MiXCR and kept productive beta chains. Identical CDR3 protein sequences are pooled into one entry, listed with their most common genes and DNA. For this entry, the V and J calls and clone size follow TCRdb and not the study's own pipeline. In all, the sample holds some 1,000,000 distinct CDR3 sequences, and about 25% of those were seen once. The ten top clones hold around 0.75% of the sample.

These sequences were also reported in another study, on T cells of mothers and their children. The second paper further reports: The donors were nine systemically healthy Caucasian individuals, made up of three mothers and their six children. cDNA synthesis used all of the extracted RNA, with 1.5 ug of RNA in each 15 ul reaction. Sample barcodes and 2-4 random nucleotides were added via the M1S primer in the second PCR. Over 8 million TCR beta CDR3 reads came from each mother, compared with about 3.2 million reads from each child. Thymic selection shapes the output of TCR recombination in a similar way in related and unrelated pairs, and inherited differences have a minor effect. Related mother-child pairs always showed normalized repertoire overlap that was slightly higher than in unrelated mother-child pairs, though the difference was never significant. Persistent microchimeric T cell clones were not detected, at a sensitivity of around 99 clones per million clonotypes. In the study, deep NGS was used to compare the TCR beta repertoires of mothers and children, and features distinguishing related mother-child pairs from unrelated individuals were sought. The mean age was around 40 +/- 4 years for the mothers and around 11 +/- 4 years for the children. After adapter ligation was performed with NEBNext reagents, the libraries were sequenced on an Illumina HiSeq 2000 with 100+100 nt paired-end reads. To avoid cross-contamination, the mother libraries and the child libraries were prepared a month apart and sequenced in separate runs. For each donor, somewhere between 500,000 and 2,000,000 distinct TCR beta clonotypes were identified. Naive TCR beta clonotypes were estimated from low-frequency clonotypes matched to each donor's FACS-determined naive share, without sorting.

The origin of this receptor is a girl aged 2 to 9 in good health. The sample taken for sequencing was blood. The sequence links TRBV10-3 to TRBJ1-4; no D gene can be assigned with confidence. The DNA sequence reads TGTGCCATCAGCCAGATGACGGAGGAAAAACTGTTTTTT. This encodes CAISQMTEEKLFF.